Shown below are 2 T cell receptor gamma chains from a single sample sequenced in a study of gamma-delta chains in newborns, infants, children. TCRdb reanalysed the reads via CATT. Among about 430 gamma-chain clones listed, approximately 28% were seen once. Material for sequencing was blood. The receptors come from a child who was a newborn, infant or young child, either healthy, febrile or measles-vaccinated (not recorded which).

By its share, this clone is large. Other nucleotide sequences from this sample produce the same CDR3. This chain's CDR3 is CALWESQELGKKIKVF. The CDR3 nucleotides are TGTGCCTTGTGGGAGTCGCAAGAGTTGGGCAAAAAAATCAAGGTATTT. The chain combines TRGV9 with TRGJP. V lost 3 bases to trimming and J lost 3 bases; unmatched junction nucleotides: 2. Per germline, CDR1 GITISATS and CDR2 ISYDGTV (reference sequence). This CDR3 has 16 amino acids.

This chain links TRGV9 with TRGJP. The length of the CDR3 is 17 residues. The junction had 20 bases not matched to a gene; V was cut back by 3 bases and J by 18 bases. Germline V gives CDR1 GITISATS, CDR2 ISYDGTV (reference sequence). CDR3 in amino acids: CALWETPQELGRKIKVF. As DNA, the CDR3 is TGTGCCTTGTGGGAGACCCCACAAGAGTTGGGAAGAAAAATCAAGGTATTT.